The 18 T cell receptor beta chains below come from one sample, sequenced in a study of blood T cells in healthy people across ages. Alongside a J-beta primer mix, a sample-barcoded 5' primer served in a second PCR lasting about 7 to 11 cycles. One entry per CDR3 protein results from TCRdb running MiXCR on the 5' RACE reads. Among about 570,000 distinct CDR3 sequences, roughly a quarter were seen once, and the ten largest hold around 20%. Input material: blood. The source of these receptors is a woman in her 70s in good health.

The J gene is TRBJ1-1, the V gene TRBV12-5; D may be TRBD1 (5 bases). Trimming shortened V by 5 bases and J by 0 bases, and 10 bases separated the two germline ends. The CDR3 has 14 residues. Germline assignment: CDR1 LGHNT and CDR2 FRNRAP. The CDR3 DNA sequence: TGTGCTAGTGGTCCTGACAGCATGAACACTGAAGCTTTCTTT. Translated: CASGPDSMNTEAFF.

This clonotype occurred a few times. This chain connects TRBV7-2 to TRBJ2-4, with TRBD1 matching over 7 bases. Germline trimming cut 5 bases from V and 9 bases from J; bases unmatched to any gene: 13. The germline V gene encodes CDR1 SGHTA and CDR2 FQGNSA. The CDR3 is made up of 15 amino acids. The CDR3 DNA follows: TGTGCCAGCAGCCAGACAGGGTTCTCCGAAGTCATTCAGTACTTC. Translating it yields CASSQTGFSEVIQYF.

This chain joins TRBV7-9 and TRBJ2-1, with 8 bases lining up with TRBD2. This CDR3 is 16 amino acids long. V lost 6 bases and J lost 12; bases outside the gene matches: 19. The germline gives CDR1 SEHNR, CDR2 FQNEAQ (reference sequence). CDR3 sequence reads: CASRTSGGIPSNRQFF. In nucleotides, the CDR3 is TGTGCCAGCAGAACTAGCGGAGGTATTCCGTCCAATAGGCAGTTCTTC.

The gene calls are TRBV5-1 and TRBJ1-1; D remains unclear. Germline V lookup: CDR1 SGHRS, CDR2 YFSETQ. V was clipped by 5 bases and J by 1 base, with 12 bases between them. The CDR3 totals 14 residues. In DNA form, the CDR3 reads TGCGCCAGCAGGGCGACGCCTGGGAACACTGAAGCTTTCTTT. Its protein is CASRATPGNTEAFF.

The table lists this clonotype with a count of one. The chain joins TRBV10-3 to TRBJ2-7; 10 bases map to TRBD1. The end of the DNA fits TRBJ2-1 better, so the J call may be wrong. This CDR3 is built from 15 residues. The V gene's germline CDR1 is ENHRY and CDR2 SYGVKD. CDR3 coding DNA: TGTGCCATCAGATCGGACAGGGGGGTCTACAATGAGCAGTTCTTC. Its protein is CAIRSDRGVYNEQFF.

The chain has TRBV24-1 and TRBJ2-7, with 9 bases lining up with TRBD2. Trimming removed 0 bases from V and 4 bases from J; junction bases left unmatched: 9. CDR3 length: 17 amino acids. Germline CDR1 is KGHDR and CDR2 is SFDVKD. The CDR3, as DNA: TGTGCCACCAGTGATTTGCCTCGTGGGACTAGCTTTTACGAGCAGTACTTC. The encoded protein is CATSDLPRGTSFYEQYF.

The CDR3 loop is CSAPGTGMYGYTF. The DNA of the CDR3 is TGCAGTGCGCCGGGGACAGGGATGTATGGCTACACCTTC. The chain has TRBV20-1 and TRBJ1-2, with 9 bases that match TRBD1. CDR3 length equals 13 residues. The V gene's germline CDR1 is DFQATT and CDR2 SNEGSKA (reference sequence). Losses at the gene ends were 6 bases for V and 5 bases for J; bases not matched to a gene: 7.

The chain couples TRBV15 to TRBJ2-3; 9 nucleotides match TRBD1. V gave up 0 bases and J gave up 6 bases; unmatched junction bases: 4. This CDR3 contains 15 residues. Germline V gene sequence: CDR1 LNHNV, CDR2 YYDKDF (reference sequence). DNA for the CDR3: TGTGCCACCAGCAGAGAAACGGGGACAGGGGATACGCAGTATTTT. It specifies CATSRETGTGDTQYF. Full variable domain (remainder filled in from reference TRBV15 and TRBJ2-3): DAMVIQNPRYQVTQFGKPVTLSCSQTLNHNVMYWYQQKSSQAPKLLFHYYDKDFNNEADTPDNFQSRRPNTSFCFLDIRSPGLGDTAMYLCATSRETGTGDTQYFGPGTRLTVL.

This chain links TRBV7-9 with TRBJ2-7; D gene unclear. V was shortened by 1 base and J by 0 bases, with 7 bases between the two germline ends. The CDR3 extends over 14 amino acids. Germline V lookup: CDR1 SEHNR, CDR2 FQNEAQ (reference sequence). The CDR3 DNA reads TGTGCCAGCAGCTTAGTTTGGACCTCCTACGAGCAGTACTTC. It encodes CASSLVWTSYEQYF.

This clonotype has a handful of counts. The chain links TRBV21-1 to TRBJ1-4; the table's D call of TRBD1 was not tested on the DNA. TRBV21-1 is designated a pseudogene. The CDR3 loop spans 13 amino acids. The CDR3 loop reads CASGDRGDEKLFF. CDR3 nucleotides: TGTGCCAGCGGCGACAGGGGGGATGAAAAACTGTTTTTT.

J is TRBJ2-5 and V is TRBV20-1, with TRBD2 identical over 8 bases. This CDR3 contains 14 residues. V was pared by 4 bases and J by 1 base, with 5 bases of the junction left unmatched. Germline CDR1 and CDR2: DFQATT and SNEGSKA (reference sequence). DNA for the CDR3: TGCAGTGCTAAGGACGGGGGGGCCCAAGAGACCCAGTACTTC. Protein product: CSAKDGGAQETQYF.

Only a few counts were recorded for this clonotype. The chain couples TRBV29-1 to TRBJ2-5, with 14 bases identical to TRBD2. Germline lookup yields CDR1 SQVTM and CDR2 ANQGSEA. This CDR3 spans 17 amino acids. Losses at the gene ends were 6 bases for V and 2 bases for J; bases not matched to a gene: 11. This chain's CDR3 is CSVLGTSGGRYQETQYF. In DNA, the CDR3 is TGCAGCGTCCTCGGGACTAGCGGGGGCCGGTATCAAGAGACCCAGTACTTC.

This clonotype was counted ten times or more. CDR3 in DNA: TGTGCCAGCAGTTTTAGGACAGGGTCTACTTTTCAGTACTTC. It codes for CASSFRTGSTFQYF. This sequence joins TRBV28 and TRBJ2-4; 8 bases are a match to TRBD1. This CDR3 contains 14 residues. Germline assignment: CDR1 MDHEN and CDR2 SYDVKM. The junction had 9 bases not matched to a gene; V was cut back by 3 bases and J by 11 bases.

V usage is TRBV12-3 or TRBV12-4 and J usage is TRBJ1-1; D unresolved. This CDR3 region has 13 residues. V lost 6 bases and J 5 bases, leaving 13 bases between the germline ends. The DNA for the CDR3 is TGTGCCAGCAGCACCCGCTTTGGGACTGAAGCTTTCTTT. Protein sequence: CASSTRFGTEAFF.

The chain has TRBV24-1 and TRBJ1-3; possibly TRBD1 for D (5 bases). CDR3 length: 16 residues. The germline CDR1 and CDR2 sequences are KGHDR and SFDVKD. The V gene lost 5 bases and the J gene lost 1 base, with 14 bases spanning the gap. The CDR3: CATSGGAGKSGNTIYF. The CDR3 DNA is TGTGCCACCAGTGGGGGTGCAGGGAAGTCTGGAAACACCATATATTTT.

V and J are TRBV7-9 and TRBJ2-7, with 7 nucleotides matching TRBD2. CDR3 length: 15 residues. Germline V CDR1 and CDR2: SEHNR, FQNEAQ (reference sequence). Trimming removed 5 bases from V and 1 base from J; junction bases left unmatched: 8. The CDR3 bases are TGTGCCAGCAGCCAGCGGGCTAGCGGATCCTACGAGCAGTACTTC. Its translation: CASSQRASGSYEQYF. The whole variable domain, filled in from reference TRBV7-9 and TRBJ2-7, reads DTGVSQNPRHKITKRGQNVTFRCDPISEHNRLYWYRQTLGQGPEFLTYFQNEAQLEKSRLLSDRFSAERPKGSFSTLEIQRTEQGDSAMYLCASSQRASGSYEQYFGPGTRLTVT.

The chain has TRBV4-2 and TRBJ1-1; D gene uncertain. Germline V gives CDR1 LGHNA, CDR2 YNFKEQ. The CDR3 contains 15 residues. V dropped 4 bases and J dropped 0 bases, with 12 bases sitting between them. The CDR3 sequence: CASSPPDTMNTEAFF. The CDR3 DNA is TGTGCCAGCAGCCCACCCGACACTATGAACACTGAAGCTTTCTTT.

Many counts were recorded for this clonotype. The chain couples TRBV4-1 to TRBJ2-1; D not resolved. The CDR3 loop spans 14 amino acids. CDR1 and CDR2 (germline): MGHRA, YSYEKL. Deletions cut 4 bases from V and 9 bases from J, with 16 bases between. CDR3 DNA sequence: TGCGCCAGCAGCCCGGACCCACTTCGGCGTGAGCAGTTCTTC. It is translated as CASSPDPLRREQFF.